Listed here is a single T cell receptor (beta chain). The data originate from a study of blood T cell repertoires in COVID-19. Study information: Sources were T cells, B-cell-depleted T cells, or PBMCs; the material itself was cDNA or gDNA.

Original processing notes: Estimated nucleated cell counts came from reference gene primer amplification. Sequencing was performed with immunoSEQ multiplex PCR; in TCRdb, only in-frame clones are kept and a portion is missing. D and trimming were read from the DNA, whereas the V and J calls and clone size are those reported in that table. Of 150,000 to 200,000 clones listed, 89% are singletons. The CDR3 is 16 amino acids. V lost 4 bases and J lost 5; bases outside the gene matches: 10. In germline, CDR1 is SGHRS, CDR2 YFSETQ. Across 20 to 25 US areas, participants ranged in age from roughly 18 to 95 years. Self-reported history from a screening survey and questionnaire set each donor's cohort.

The TCR comes from a woman between 18 and 30 years old who had recovered from COVID-19. Specimen: PBMCs or T cells enriched from blood (not recorded which). This chain uses TRBV5-1 with TRBJ2-7; 12 positions match TRBD2. The CDR3 region has the DNA TGCGCCAGCAGCCTTGGGACGACTAGCGGGAGCGACGAGCAGTACTTC. Translated: CASSLGTTSGSDEQYF.